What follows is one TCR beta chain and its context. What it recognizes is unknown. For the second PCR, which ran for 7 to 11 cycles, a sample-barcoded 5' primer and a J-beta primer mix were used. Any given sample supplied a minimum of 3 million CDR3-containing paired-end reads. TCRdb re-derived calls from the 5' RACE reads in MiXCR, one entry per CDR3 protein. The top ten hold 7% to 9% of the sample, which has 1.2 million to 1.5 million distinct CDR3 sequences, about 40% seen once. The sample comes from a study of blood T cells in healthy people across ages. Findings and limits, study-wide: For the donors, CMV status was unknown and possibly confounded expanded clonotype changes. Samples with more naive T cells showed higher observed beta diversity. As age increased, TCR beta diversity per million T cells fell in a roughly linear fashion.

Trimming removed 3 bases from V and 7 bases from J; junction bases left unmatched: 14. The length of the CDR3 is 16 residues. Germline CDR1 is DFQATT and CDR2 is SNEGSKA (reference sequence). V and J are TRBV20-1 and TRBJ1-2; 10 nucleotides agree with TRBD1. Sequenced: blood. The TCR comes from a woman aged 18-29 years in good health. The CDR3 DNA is TGCAGTGCTAGGGAAGGGACAGGGGTCGGTCTTAGTGGCTACACCTTC. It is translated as CSAREGTGVGLSGYTF.